One and the same sample provided the 15 T cell receptor beta chains below, sequenced in a study of blood T cell repertoires in COVID-19. Profiled with immunoSEQ multiplex PCR; TCRdb holds only in-frame clones, not every one. Of roughly 200,000 clones listed, about 82% were seen once; the top ten hold 5% to 7%. The sample consisted of PBMCs or T cells enriched from blood (not recorded which). The receptors originated from a man in his forties with acute COVID-19.

V gene TRBV9 combines with J gene TRBJ2-1, with 8 bases matching TRBD2. J lost 9 bases, V lost 3 bases, and 8 bases had no gene match. Germline assignment: CDR1 SGDLS and CDR2 YYNGEE. CDR3 length: 14 amino acids. The CDR3 region has the DNA TGTGCCAGCAGCGGGACTAGCCTCGCCGGTGAGCAGTTCTTC. As protein: CASSGTSLAGEQFF.

On this clone itself: Since no conserved phenylalanine or tryptophan closes the CDR3, a read error is the likely cause. The limits of the CDR3 on the DNA are not certain, so only TCRdb's listed CDR3 is given. This chain uses TRBV6-5 with TRBJ1-1; TRBD1 is the table's D call and was not checked against the DNA. The CDR3 contains 10 residues when both ends are counted. The germline V gene encodes CDR1 MNHEY and CDR2 SVGAGI. The CDR3 region is CASRDPGQGV.

The chain uses TRBV9 and TRBJ1-2, with a possible D match to TRBD1 (5 bases). Germline-derived CDR1 and CDR2 are SGDLS and YYNGEE. V was cut by 3 bases and J by 1 base, with 10 bases left in between. The CDR3 length is 14 residues. Here the CDR3 reads CASSANRNNYGYTF. In nucleotides, the CDR3 is TGTGCCAGCAGCGCAAACAGGAATAACTATGGCTACACCTTC.

The rearrangement links TRBV9 to TRBJ2-5, with TRBD2 identical over 9 bases. V shed 7 bases, J shed 4 bases, and the junction held 11 bases outside the gene matches. CDR1 and CDR2 from the germline V gene are SGDLS and YYNGEE. CDR3 length: 15 residues. CDR3 sequence (DNA): TGTGCCAGCGGAGCCGGCGTAGCGGGAGTAGAGACCCAGTACTTC. Amino acid sequence: CASGAGVAGVETQYF.

The chain has TRBV15 and TRBJ1-6, with TRBD1 matching 9 bases. CDR3 length equals 15 residues. The V and J ends lost 2 bases and 7 bases, in that order; junction bases with no gene match: 3. Germline CDR1 reads LNHNV; CDR2 reads YYDKDF (reference sequence). The CDR3 loop reads CATSRTGTGNSPLHF. CDR3 coding DNA: TGTGCCACCAGCAGAACCGGGACAGGGAATTCACCCCTCCACTTT.

The genes are TRBV7-9 and TRBJ2-1, with TRBD2 matching 11 bases. Germline loops: CDR1 SEHNR, CDR2 FQNEAQ (reference sequence). Unmatched junction bases numbered 4, after V lost 1 base and J lost 5 bases. The CDR3 is 16 amino acids. The CDR3 is CASSLGTSGLNNEQFF. DNA of the CDR3: TGTGCCAGCAGCTTAGGGACTAGCGGGCTTAACAATGAGCAGTTCTTC.

The rearrangement uses TRBV30 and TRBJ2-5; D call uncertain. CDR1 is GTSNPN and CDR2 is SVGIG in the germline V gene (reference sequence). The ends were cut back, 5 bases at V and 5 bases at J, with 12 bases in the middle. The length of the CDR3 is 12 residues. The CDR3 sequence is CAWGEASETQYF. The DNA for the CDR3 is TGTGCCTGGGGCGAGGCGAGTGAGACCCAGTACTTC.

This clone was seen a handful of times. The chain carries TRBV27 and TRBJ2-3; 12 bases line up with TRBD2. CDR3 length equals 18 residues. V trimming: 3 bases; J trimming: 0 bases; junction bases outside the gene matches: 7. CDR1 and CDR2 from the germline V gene are MNHEY and SMNVEV (reference sequence). The CDR3, as DNA: TGTGCCAGCAGTTTTTGGCTAGCGGGAGGGTCTAGCACAGATACGCAGTATTTT. Translating it yields CASSFWLAGGSSTDTQYF.

This clone was detected a few times. The chain combines TRBV5-1 with TRBJ1-2; the match to TRBD1 covers 7 bases. The length of the CDR3 is 14 residues. Germline loops: CDR1 SGHRS, CDR2 YFSETQ. With V trimmed by 0 bases and J by 7 bases, 6 bases remained unmatched. The CDR3, as DNA: TGCGCCAGCAGCTTGGATGGAGGGGGCGGTGGCTACACCTTC. As protein: CASSLDGGGGGYTF.

DNA for the CDR3: TGTGCCATCAGTGAGTCGGTTAGTCATACCGGGGAGCTGTTTTTT. Residues: CAISESVSHTGELFF. J is TRBJ2-2 and V is TRBV10-3; D is uncertain. The germline V gene encodes CDR1 ENHRY and CDR2 SYGVKD. The CDR3 totals 15 residues. V lost 0 bases and J 5 bases, leaving 10 bases between the germline ends.

A single count supports this clone. The chain links TRBV7-8 to TRBJ1-5; 7 bases fit TRBD1. Trimming cost V 5 bases and J 5 bases; bases outside gene matches: 9. Germline values: CDR1 SGHVS, CDR2 FQNEAQ. This CDR3 region has 15 residues. The CDR3 loop is CASSPFRQGDQPQHF. The CDR3 DNA is TGTGCCAGCAGCCCTTTCCGACAGGGCGATCAGCCCCAGCATTTT.

This clone has only a few counts. The rearrangement uses TRBV7-9 and TRBJ2-7, with TRBD1 as a possible D gene (5 bases). V lost 5 bases, J lost 3 bases, and 17 bases lay in between. Germline V gene lookup returns CDR1 SEHNR and CDR2 FQNEAQ (reference sequence). The CDR3 has 15 residues. CDR3 sequence reads: CASSRRVTQIYEQYF. CDR3 DNA: TGTGCCAGCAGCCGCAGGGTGACACAGATCTACGAGCAGTACTTC.

This chain links TRBV3-1 (or the pseudogene TRBV3-2) with TRBJ1-2; 7 bases align to TRBD1. The V and J ends lost 6 bases and 5 bases, in that order; junction bases with no gene match: 21. The CDR3 sequence is 18 residues long. Looked up from germline, CDR1 is LGHDT and CDR2 is YNNKEL (reference sequence). The CDR3 DNA follows: TGTGCCAGCAGTCACTATAAGGGGGCCTACCGAGATGATTATGGCTACACCTTC. Residues: CASSHYKGAYRDDYGYTF.

This clone has only one observation. The V and J genes are TRBV14 and TRBJ2-3; D not resolved. Germline V gene data show CDR1 as SGHDN and CDR2 as FVKESK. The CDR3 runs 15 residues. V shed 1 base and J shed 2 bases, with 10 bases lying between them. Here the CDR3 DNA reads TGTGCCAGCAGCCAAGGAGACAAGATCACAGATACGCAGTATTTT. Its translation is CASSQGDKITDTQYF.

The chain is built from TRBV7-2 and TRBJ2-1, with TRBD1 matching over 8 bases. Germline lookup yields CDR1 SGHTA and CDR2 FQGNSA. The trim removed 7 bases at V and 3 bases at J, leaving 8 bases unmatched. This CDR3 region has 15 residues. CDR3 nucleotide sequence: TGTGCCAGCACCCTCAGGGGGCCCCTCTACAATGAGCAGTTCTTC. It specifies CASTLRGPLYNEQFF.